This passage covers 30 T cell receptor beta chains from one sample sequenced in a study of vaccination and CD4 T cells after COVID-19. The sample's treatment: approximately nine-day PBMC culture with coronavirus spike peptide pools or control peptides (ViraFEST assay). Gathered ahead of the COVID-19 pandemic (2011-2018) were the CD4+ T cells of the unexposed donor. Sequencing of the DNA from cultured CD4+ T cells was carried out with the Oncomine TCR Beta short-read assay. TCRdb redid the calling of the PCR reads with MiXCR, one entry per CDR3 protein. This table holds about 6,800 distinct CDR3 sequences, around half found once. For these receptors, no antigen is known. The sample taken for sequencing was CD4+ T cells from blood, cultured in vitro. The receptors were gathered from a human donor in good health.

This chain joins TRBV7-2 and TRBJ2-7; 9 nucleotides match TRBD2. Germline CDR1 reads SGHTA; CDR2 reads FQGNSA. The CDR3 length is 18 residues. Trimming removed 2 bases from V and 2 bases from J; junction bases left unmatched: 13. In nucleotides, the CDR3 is TGTGCCAGCAGCTTACGGGCTAGCGGGAAAAGGTTCACCTACGAGCAGTACTTC. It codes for CASSLRASGKRFTYEQYF.

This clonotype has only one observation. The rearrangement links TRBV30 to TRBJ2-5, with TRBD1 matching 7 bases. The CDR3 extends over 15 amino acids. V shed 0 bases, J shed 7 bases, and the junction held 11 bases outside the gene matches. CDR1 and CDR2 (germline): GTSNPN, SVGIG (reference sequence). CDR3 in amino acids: CAWSVLGTAGGTQYF. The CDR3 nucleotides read TGTGCCTGGAGTGTACTCGGGACAGCCGGAGGGACCCAGTACTTC. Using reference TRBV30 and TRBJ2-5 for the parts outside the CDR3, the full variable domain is SQTIHQWPATLVQPVGSPLSLECTVEGTSNPNLYWYRQAAGRGLQLLFYSVGIGQISSEVPQNLSASRPQDRQFILSSKKLLLSDSGFYLCAWSVLGTAGGTQYFGPGTRLLVL.

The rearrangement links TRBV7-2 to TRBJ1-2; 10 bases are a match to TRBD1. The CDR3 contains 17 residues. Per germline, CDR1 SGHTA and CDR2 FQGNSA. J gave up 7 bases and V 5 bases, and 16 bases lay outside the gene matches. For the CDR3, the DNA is TGTGCCAGCAGCGCGGCGATTACTCCGGGACAGGGGTCTGGCTACACCTTC. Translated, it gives CASSAAITPGQGSGYTF.

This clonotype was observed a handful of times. CDR3 region: CASSGNRDGYTF. The DNA of the CDR3 is TGTGCCAGCAGTGGCAACAGGGATGGCTACACCTTC. V usage is TRBV6-1 and J usage is TRBJ1-2; maybe TRBD1 (6 bases). Germline V lookup: CDR1 MNHNS, CDR2 SASEGT. The CDR3 sequence is 12 residues long. Trimming removed 4 bases at V and 6 bases at J, with 9 bases between.

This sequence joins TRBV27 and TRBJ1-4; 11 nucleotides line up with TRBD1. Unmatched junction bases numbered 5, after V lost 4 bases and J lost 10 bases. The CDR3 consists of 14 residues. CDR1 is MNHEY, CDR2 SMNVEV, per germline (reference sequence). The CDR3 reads CASSSSGTGGKLFF. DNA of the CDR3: TGTGCCAGCAGTTCGTCCGGGACAGGGGGAAAACTGTTTTTT.

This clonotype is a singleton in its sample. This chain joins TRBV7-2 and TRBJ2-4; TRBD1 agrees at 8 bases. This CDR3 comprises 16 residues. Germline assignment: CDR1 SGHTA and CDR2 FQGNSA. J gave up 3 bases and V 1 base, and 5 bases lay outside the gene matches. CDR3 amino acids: CASSLGGQGVKNIQYF. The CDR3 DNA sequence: TGTGCCAGCAGCTTAGGAGGACAGGGAGTCAAAAACATTCAGTACTTC.

CDR3 region: CSAPYLGPGNSPLHF. As DNA, the CDR3 is TGCAGTGCCCCATACTTGGGACCCGGTAATTCACCCCTCCACTTT. The rearrangement uses TRBV20-1 and TRBJ1-6; tentatively, D is TRBD1 (5 bases). Germline V lookup: CDR1 DFQATT, CDR2 SNEGSKA (reference sequence). This CDR3 comprises 15 residues. Deletions cut 6 bases from V and 6 bases from J, with 18 bases between.

The CDR3 DNA follows: TGTGCCAGCAGCGTAGACAGGTCTGGGGCCAACGTCCTGACTTTC. Protein product: CASSVDRSGANVLTF. V usage is TRBV7-2 and J usage is TRBJ2-6; D perhaps matches TRBD1 (6 bases). The CDR3 is made up of 15 amino acids. Germline values: CDR1 SGHTA, CDR2 FQGNSA. The V and J ends lost 5 bases and 1 base respectively, with 9 bases between them.

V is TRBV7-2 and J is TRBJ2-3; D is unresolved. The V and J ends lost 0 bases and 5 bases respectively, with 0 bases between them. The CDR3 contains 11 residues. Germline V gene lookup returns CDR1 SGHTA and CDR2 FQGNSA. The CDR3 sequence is CASSLADTQYF. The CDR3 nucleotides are TGTGCCAGCAGCTTAGCAGATACGCAGTATTTT. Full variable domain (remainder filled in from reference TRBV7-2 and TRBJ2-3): GAGVSQSPSNKVTEKGKDVELRCDPISGHTALYWYRQSLGQGLEFLIYFQGNSAPDKSGLPSDRFSAERTGGSVSTLTIQRTQQEDSAVYLCASSLADTQYFGPGTRLTVL.

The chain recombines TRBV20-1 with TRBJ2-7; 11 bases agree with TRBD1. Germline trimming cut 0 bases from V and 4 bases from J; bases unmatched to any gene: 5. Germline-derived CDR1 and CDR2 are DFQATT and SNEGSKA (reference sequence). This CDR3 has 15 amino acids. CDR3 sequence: CSARDRDRGRYEQYF. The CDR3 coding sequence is TGCAGTGCTAGAGATAGGGACAGGGGGAGGTACGAGCAGTACTTC.

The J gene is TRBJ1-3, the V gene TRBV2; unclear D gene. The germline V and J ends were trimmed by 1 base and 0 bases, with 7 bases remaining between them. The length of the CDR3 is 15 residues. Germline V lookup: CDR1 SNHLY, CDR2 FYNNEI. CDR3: CASSEGSTSGNTIYF. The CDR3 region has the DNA TGTGCCAGCAGTGAAGGCAGCACCTCTGGAAACACCATATATTTT.

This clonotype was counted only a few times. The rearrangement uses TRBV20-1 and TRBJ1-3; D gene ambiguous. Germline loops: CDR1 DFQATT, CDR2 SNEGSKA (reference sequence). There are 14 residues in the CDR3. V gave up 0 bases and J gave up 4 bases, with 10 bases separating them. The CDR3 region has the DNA TGCAGTGCTAGAGAGGACCCACGGGGAAACACCATATATTTT. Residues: CSAREDPRGNTIYF.

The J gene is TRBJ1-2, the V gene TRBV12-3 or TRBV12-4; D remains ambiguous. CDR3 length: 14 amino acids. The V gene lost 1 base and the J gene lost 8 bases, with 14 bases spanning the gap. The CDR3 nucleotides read TGTGCCAGCAGTTTAGTTCACAATGATGTCGGCTACACCTTC. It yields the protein CASSLVHNDVGYTF.

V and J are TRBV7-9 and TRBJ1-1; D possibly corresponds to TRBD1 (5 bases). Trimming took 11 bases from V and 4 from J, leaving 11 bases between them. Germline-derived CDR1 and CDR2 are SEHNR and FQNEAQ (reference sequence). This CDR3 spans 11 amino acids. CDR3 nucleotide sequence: TGTGCCTACCATAGGGGCACTGAAGCTTTCTTT. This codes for CAYHRGTEAFF.

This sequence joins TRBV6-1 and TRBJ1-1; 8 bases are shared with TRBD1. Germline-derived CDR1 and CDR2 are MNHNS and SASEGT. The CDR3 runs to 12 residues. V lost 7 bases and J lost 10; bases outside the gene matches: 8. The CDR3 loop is CASNQRTGRAFF. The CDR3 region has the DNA TGTGCCAGCAACCAAAGGACAGGGAGAGCTTTCTTT.

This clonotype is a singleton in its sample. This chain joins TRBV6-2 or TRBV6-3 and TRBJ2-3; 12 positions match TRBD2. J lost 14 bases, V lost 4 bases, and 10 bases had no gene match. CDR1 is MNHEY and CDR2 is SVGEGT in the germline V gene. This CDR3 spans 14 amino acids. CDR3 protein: CASSFSSGGARLYF. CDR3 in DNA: TGTGCCAGCAGTTTCTCTAGCGGGGGGGCCCGGTTGTATTTT.

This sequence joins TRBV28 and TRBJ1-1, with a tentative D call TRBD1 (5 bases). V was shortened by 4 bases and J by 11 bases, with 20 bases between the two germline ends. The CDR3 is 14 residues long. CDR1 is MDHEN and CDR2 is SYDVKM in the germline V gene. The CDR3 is CASSSAGTTQSAFF. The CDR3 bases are TGTGCCAGCAGTTCAGCAGGGACGACCCAGTCCGCTTTCTTT.

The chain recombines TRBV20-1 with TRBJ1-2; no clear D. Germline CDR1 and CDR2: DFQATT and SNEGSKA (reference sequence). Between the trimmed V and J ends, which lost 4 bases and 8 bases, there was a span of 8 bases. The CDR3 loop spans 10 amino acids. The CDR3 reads CSAITGGYTF. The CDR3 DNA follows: TGCAGTGCTATTACGGGCGGCTACACCTTC.

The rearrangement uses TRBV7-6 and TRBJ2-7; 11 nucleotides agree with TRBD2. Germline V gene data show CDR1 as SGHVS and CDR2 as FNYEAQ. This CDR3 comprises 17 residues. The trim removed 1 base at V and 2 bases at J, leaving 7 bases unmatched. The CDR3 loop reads CASSLGGLAGKTYEQYF. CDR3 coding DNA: TGTGCCAGCAGCTTAGGAGGACTAGCGGGCAAAACCTACGAGCAGTACTTC.

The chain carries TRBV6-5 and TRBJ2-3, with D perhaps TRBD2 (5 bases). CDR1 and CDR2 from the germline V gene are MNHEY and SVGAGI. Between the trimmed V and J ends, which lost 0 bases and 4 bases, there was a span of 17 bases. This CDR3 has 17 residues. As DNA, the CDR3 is TGTGCCAGCAGTTACTCCCCGGGTGGGAGTGGCGCAGATACGCAGTATTTT. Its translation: CASSYSPGGSGADTQYF.

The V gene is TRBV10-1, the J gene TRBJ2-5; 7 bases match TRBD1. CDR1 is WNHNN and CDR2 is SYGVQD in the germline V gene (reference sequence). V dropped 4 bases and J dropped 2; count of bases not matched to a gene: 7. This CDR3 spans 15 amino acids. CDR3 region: CASSGQGGDQETQYF. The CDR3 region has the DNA TGCGCCAGCAGTGGACAGGGTGGGGATCAAGAGACCCAGTACTTC.

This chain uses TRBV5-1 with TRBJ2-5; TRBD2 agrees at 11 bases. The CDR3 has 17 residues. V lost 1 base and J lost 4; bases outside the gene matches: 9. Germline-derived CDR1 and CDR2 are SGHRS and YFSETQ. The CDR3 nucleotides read TGCGCCAGCAGCTTGCAGGGCCGCACTAGCGGGAGAGAGACCCAGTACTTC. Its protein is CASSLQGRTSGRETQYF. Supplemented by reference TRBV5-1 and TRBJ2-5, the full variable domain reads KAGVTQTPRYLIKTRGQQVTLSCSPISGHRSVSWYQQTPGQGLQFLFEYFSETQRNKGNFPGRFSGRQFSNSRSEMNVSTLELGDSALYLCASSLQGRTSGRETQYFGPGTRLLVL.

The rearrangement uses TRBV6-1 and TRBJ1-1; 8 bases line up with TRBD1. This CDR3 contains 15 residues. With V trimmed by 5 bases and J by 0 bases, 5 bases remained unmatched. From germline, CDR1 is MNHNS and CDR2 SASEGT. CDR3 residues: CASSRDRFMNTEAFF. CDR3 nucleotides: TGTGCCAGCAGTCGGGACAGGTTCATGAACACTGAAGCTTTCTTT.

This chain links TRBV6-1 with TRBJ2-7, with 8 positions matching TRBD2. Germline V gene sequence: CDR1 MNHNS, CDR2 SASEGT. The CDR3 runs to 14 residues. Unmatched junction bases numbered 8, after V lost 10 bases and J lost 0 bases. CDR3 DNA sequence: TGTGCCAAACATATACGGGAGGGCTCCTACGAGCAGTACTTC. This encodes CAKHIREGSYEQYF.

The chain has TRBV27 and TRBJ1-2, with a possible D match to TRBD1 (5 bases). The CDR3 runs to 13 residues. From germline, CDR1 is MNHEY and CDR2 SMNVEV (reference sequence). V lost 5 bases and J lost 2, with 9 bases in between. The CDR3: CASSEGSNYGYTF. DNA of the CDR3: TGTGCCAGCAGTGAGGGGTCAAACTATGGCTACACCTTC.

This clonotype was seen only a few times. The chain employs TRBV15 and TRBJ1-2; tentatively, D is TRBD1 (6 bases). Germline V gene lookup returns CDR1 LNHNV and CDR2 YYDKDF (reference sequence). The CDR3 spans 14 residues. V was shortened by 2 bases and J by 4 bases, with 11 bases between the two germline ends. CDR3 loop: CATSRPGQIYGYTF. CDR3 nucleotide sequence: TGTGCCACCAGCAGACCTGGACAGATCTATGGCTACACCTTC.

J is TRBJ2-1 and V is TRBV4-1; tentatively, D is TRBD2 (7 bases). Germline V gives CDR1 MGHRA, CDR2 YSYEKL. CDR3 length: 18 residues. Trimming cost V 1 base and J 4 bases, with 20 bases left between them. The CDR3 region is CASSQGWGGPATYNEQFF. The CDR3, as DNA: TGCGCCAGCAGCCAAGGATGGGGGGGGCCAGCAACGTACAATGAGCAGTTCTTC.

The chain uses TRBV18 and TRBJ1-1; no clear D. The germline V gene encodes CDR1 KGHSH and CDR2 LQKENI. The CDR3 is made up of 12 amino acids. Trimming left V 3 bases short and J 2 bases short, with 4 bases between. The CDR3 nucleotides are TGTGCCAGCTCACCCCTTAACACTGAAGCTTTCTTT. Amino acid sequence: CASSPLNTEAFF. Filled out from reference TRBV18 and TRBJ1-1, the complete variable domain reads NAGVMQNPRHLVRRRGQEARLRCSPMKGHSHVYWYRQLPEEGLKFMVYLQKENIIDESGMPKERFSAEFPKEGPSILRIQQVVRGDSAAYFCASSPLNTEAFFGQGTRLTVV.

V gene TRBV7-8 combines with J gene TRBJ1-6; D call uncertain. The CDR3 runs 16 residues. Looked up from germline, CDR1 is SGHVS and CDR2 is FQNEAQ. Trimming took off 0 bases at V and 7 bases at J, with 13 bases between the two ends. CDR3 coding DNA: TGTGCCAGCAGCTTAGCGCAGGCAGGACTAAATTCACCCCTCCACTTT. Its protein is CASSLAQAGLNSPLHF. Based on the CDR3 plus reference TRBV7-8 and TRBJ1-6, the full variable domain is GAGVSQSPRYKVAKRGQDVALRCDPISGHVSLFWYQQALGQGPEFLTYFQNEAQLDKSGLPSDRFFAERPEGSVSTLKIQRTQQEDSAVYLCASSLAQAGLNSPLHFGNGTRLTVT.

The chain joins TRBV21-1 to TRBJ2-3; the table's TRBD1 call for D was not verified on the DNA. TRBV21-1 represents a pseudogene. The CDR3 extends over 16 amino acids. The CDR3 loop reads CASSGRGASCSDTQYF. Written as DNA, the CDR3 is TGTGCCAGCAGCGGAAGGGGGGCTAGTTGTTCAGATACGCAGTATTTT.